The rows below give T cell receptor beta chains drawn from one sample of a study of T-cell memory formation after mild COVID-19. TCRdb processed the 5' RACE reads anew with MiXCR; each CDR3 protein has one entry. The data hold approximately 430,000 distinct CDR3 sequences, with 20% to 30% observed a single time. The sample comprised PBMCs or a T cell subset sorted from them (not recorded which). These receptors all come from an adult woman who had mild COVID-19 (a few samples of this study predate the infection). Cell type and time point are not known. Each CDR3 is given with its conserved first and last residue. A D gene is named only where the DNA matches it firmly. Part of the rows lack a size; the others show once, few, many or a class for expanded clones.

size: NA; V: TRBV7-8; D: TRBD1; J: TRBJ1-2; CDR3: CASSLSKGGVGYTF; DNA: TGTGCCAGCAGCTTATCGAAAGGGGGCGTCGGCTACACCTTC
size: NA; V: TRBV12-3/TRBV12-4; D: NA; J: TRBJ2-7; CDR3: CASSPTGTARSYEQYF; DNA: TGTGCCAGCAGCCCCACCGGGACTGCTCGCTCCTACGAGCAGTACTTC
size: NA; V: TRBV6-2/TRBV6-3; D: TRBD1; J: TRBJ2-1; CDR3: CASSQPGTVNEQFF; DNA: TGTGCCAGCAGTCAGCCCGGGACAGTCAATGAGCAGTTCTTC
size: few; V: TRBV9; D: TRBD1; J: TRBJ2-3; CDR3: CASSIIGQGTDTQYF; DNA: TGTGCCAGCAGTATAATCGGACAGGGGACAGATACGCAGTATTTT
size: NA; V: TRBV7-9; D: NA; J: TRBJ2-3; CDR3: CASSLEAASTDTQYF; DNA: TGTGCCAGCAGCTTAGAAGCGGCTAGCACAGATACGCAGTATTTT
size: few; V: TRBV6-1; D: TRBD2; J: TRBJ2-7; CDR3: CASSEGILAGREQYF; DNA: TGTGCCAGCAGTGAAGGTATACTAGCGGGACGCGAGCAGTACTTC
size: few; V: TRBV12-3/TRBV12-4; D: NA; J: TRBJ2-6; CDR3: CASRSWGANVLTF; DNA: TGTGCCAGCAGAAGTTGGGGGGCCAACGTCCTGACTTTC
size: once; V: TRBV5-1; D: NA; J: TRBJ1-1; CDR3: CASSFTATRTEAFF; DNA: TGCGCCAGCAGCTTTACAGCGACTCGTACTGAAGCTTTCTTT
size: NA; V: TRBV7-9; D: NA; J: TRBJ2-7; CDR3: CASSFPASSYEQYF; DNA: TGTGCCAGCAGCTTCCCCGCTAGCTCCTACGAGCAGTACTTC
size: few; V: TRBV4-1; D: NA; J: TRBJ2-3; CDR3: CASSPVGGGTDTQYF; DNA: TGCGCCAGCAGCCCGGTTGGGGGCGGCACAGATACGCAGTATTTT
size: medium-sized; V: TRBV7-8; D: TRBD1; J: TRBJ2-5; CDR3: CASSSSRGYEETQYF; DNA: TGTGCCAGCAGCTCCAGCAGGGGGTATGAAGAGACCCAGTACTTC
size: NA; V: TRBV24-1; D: TRBD2; J: TRBJ2-4; CDR3: CATSDPTSPKHVQYF; DNA: TGTGCCACCAGTGACCCGACTAGCCCTAAACACGTTCAGTACTTC
size: NA; V: TRBV6-2/TRBV6-3; D: NA; J: TRBJ1-2; CDR3: CASRQGGSYGYTF; DNA: TGTGCCAGCAGACAAGGCGGGAGCTATGGCTACACCTTC
size: few; V: TRBV13; D: NA; J: TRBJ1-3; CDR3: CASSLADGGPGNTIYF; DNA: TGTGCCAGCAGCTTAGCGGACGGAGGTCCCGGAAACACCATATATTTT
size: few; V: TRBV5-5; D: TRBD2; J: TRBJ2-3; CDR3: CASSSLAAPDTQYF; DNA: TGTGCCAGCAGCTCACTAGCGGCCCCAGATACGCAGTATTTT
size: few; V: TRBV20-1; D: NA; J: TRBJ1-6; CDR3: CSASGRADSPLHF; DNA: TGCAGTGCCAGCGGGCGGGCAGATTCACCCCTCCACTTT
size: few; V: TRBV15; D: NA; J: TRBJ2-1; CDR3: CATSRDRRDHDEQFF; DNA: TGTGCCACCAGCAGAGATCGAAGGGATCACGATGAGCAGTTCTTC
size: many; V: TRBV9; D: NA; J: TRBJ2-2; CDR3: CASTAGATDTGELFF; DNA: TGTGCCAGCACCGCCGGGGCTACGGACACCGGGGAGCTGTTTTTT
size: NA; V: TRBV2; D: TRBD2; J: TRBJ2-5; CDR3: CASSEGSTSGRSETQYF; DNA: TGTGCCAGCAGTGAAGGTTCCACTAGCGGGCGTTCAGAGACCCAGTACTTC
size: NA; V: TRBV12-3/TRBV12-4; D: NA; J: TRBJ2-5; CDR3: CASSSGGRWTQYF; DNA: TGTGCCAGCAGTTCCGGGGGCCGATGGACCCAGTACTTC
size: once; V: TRBV9; D: NA; J: TRBJ1-6; CDR3: CASSVAGAGYNSPLHF; DNA: TGTGCCAGCAGCGTAGCTGGGGCGGGATATAATTCACCCCTCCACTTT
size: many; V: TRBV6-2/TRBV6-3; D: TRBD1; J: TRBJ1-1; CDR3: CASSYVGTVLTEAFF; DNA: TGTGCCAGCAGTTACGTGGGGACAGTTCTCACTGAAGCTTTCTTT